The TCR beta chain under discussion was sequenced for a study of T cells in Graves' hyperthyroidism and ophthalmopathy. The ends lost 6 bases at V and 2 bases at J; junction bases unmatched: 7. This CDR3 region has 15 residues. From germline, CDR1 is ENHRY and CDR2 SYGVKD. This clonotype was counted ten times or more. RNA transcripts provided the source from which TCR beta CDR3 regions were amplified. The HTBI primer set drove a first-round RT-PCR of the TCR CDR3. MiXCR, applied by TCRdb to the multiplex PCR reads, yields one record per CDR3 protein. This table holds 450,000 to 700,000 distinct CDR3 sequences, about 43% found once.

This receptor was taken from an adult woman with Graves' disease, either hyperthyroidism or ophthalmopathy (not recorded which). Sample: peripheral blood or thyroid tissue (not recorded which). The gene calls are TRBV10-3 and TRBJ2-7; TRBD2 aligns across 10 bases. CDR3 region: CAIREAGGNPYEQYF. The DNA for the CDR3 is TGTGCCATCAGGGAAGCGGGAGGGAACCCCTACGAGCAGTACTTC.